Here is one TCR beta chain with its context. Its antigen remains unidentified. The CDR3 extends over 13 amino acids. Trimming left V 3 bases short and J 4 bases short, with 11 bases between. These data are taken from a study of T cell responses to AZD1222 COVID-19 vaccine. Study-wide findings and caveats: Donors were mostly white British, more females; clonal diversity possibly underestimated.

TCRdb keeps only in-frame clones here, not all; method: immunoSEQ multiplex PCR. The table includes roughly 160,000 clones, 92% detected once. Pooled in the analysis were second doses at about 4 or about 12 weeks. The receptor was derived from an adult who received the AZD1222 COVID-19 vaccine. This sample comprised peripheral blood, obtained 28 days after the second AZD1222 dose. This rearrangement joins TRBV5-3 to TRBJ2-7; a possible D gene is TRBD1 (6 bases). Being an ORF, TRBV5-3 has a function that is uncertain. The CDR3 sequence: CARSSRGSYEQYF. CDR3 bases: TGTGCCAGAAGCTCTAGGGGGTCTTACGAGCAGTACTTC.